The entry below gives a single T cell receptor (beta chain) sequence along with its context. The method was immunoSEQ multiplex PCR; TCRdb's version includes in-frame clones alone and lacks a portion of them. The repertoire has roughly 47,000 clones, about four fifths of them found once; the top ten carry less than 11%. This sample was included in a study of PD-L1 blockade in urothelial cancer. Study as a whole: Blood was evaluated 3 weeks (second dose) and 6 weeks after therapy began. Blood-derived samples held a median roughly 150,000 T cells.

As for time point: pretreatment peripheral blood. The patients had locally advanced or metastatic urothelial carcinoma. Per-patient samples, pretreatment and on-treatment, numbered 1 to 8. The germline V gene encodes CDR1 SGHVS and CDR2 FQNEAQ. V gave up 3 bases and J gave up 1 base; unmatched junction bases: 12. The CDR3 is 19 amino acids. The rearrangement uses TRBV7-8 and TRBJ2-7; 13 nucleotides line up with TRBD2. The origin of this receptor is an older man with urothelial cancer. The sample here was PBMCs, taken around atezolizumab (anti-PD-L1) treatment. CDR3 sequence: CASSFRRDGTSGASYEQYF. The CDR3 bases are TGTGCCAGCAGCTTCCGCCGTGACGGGACTAGCGGGGCATCCTACGAGCAGTACTTC.